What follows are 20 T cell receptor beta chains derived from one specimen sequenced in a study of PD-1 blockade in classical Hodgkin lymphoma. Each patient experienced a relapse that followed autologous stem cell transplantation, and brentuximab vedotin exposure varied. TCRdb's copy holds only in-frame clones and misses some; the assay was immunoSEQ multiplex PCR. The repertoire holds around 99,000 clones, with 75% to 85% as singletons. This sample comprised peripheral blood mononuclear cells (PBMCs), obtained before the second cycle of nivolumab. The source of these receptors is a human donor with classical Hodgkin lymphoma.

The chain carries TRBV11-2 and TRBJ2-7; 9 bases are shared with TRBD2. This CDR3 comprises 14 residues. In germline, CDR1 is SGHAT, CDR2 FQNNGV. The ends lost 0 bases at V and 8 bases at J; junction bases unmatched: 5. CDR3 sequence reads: CASSLDVAGVQQYF. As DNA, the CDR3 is TGTGCCAGCAGCTTAGATGTAGCGGGAGTTCAGCAGTACTTC.

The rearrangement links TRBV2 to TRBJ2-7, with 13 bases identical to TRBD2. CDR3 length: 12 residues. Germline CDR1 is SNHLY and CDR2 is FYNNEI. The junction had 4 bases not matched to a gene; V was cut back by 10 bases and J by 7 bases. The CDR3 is CATGLAGVEQYF. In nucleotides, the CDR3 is TGTGCCACAGGACTAGCGGGAGTTGAGCAGTACTTC.

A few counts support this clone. The CDR3 protein is CAISAGEAFGNTIYF. The CDR3 region has the DNA TGTGCCATCAGTGCAGGGGAGGCTTTTGGAAACACCATATATTTT. This chain links TRBV10-3 with TRBJ1-3, with D maybe TRBD1 (6 bases). V dropped 4 bases and J dropped 3 bases, with 13 bases sitting between them. This CDR3 contains 15 residues. The V gene's germline CDR1 is ENHRY and CDR2 SYGVKD.

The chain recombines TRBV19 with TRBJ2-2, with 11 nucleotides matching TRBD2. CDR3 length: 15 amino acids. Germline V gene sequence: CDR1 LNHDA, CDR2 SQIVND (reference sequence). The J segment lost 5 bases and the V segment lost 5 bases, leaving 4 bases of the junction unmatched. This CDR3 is CASSGLAGGTGELFF. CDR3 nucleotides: TGTGCCAGTAGTGGGCTAGCGGGAGGTACCGGGGAGCTGTTTTTT.

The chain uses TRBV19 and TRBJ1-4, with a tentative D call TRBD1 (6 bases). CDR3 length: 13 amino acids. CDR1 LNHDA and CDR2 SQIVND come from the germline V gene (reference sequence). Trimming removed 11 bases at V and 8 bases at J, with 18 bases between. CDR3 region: CAVGGRADEKLFF. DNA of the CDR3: TGTGCCGTAGGGGGAAGGGCGGACGAAAAACTGTTTTTT.

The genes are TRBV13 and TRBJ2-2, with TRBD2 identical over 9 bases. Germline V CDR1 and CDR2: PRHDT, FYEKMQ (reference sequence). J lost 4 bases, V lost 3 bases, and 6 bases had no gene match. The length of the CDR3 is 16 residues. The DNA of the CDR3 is TGTGCCAGCAGCTTTTTAGCGGGAGTGGGCACCGGGGAGCTGTTTTTT. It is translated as CASSFLAGVGTGELFF.

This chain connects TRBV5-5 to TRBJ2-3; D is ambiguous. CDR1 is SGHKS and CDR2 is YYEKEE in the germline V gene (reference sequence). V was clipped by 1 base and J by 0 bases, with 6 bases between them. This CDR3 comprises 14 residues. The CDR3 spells CASSLTASTDTQYF. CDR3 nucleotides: TGTGCCAGCAGCTTGACAGCTAGCACAGATACGCAGTATTTT.

The CDR3 region is CASRGGHTNTGELFF. Here the CDR3 DNA reads TGCGCCAGCAGGGGGGGACACACGAACACCGGGGAGCTGTTTTTT. The J gene is TRBJ2-2, the V gene TRBV5-1; D may be TRBD1 or TRBD2 (6 bases each). The V gene lost 5 bases and the J gene lost 0 bases, with 11 bases spanning the gap. This CDR3 region has 15 residues. The germline CDR1 and CDR2 sequences are SGHRS and YFSETQ.

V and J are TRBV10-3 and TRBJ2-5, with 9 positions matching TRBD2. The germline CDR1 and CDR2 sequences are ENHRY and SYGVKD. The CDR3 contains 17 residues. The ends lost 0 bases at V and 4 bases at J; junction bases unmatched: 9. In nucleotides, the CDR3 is TGTGCCATCAGTGAGTCTGGAGCTAGCGGGATGGGAGAGACCCAGTACTTC. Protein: CAISESGASGMGETQYF.

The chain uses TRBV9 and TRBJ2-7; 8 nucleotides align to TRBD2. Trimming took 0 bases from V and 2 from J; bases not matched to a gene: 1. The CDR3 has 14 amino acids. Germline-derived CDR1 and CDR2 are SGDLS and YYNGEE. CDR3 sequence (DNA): TGTGCCAGCAGCGTAGGGACTAGCACCTACGAGCAGTACTTC. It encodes CASSVGTSTYEQYF.

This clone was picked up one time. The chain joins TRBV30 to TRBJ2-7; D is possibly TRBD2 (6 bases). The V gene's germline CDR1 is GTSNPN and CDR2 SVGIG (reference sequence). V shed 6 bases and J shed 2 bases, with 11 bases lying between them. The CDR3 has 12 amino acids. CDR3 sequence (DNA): TGTGCCTGCTCGGAGGGGACCTACGAGCAGTACTTC. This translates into CACSEGTYEQYF.

CDR3 nucleotides: TGTGCCAGCAGTGTATTTACAGGGGGCGGAGATGGCTACACCTTC. It is translated as CASSVFTGGGDGYTF. V gene TRBV2 combines with J gene TRBJ1-2; 9 positions agree with TRBD1. Germline V gene lookup returns CDR1 SNHLY and CDR2 FYNNEI. The CDR3 is 15 amino acids. Trimming cost V 4 bases and J 6 bases; bases outside gene matches: 9.

CDR3 amino acids: CASSRTLGWGGATDTQYF. Here the CDR3 DNA reads TGTGCCAGCAGCCGGACGTTGGGATGGGGGGGAGCCACAGATACGCAGTATTTT. The rearrangement uses TRBV4-2 and TRBJ2-3; TRBD2 matches at 7 bases. CDR1 LGHNA and CDR2 YNFKEQ come from the germline V gene. The CDR3 contains 18 residues. V shed 4 bases, J shed 2 bases, and the junction held 15 bases outside the gene matches.

The CDR3 region is CASSMTSGNEQFF. In DNA, the CDR3 is TGTGCCAGCAGCATGACTAGCGGCAATGAGCAGTTCTTC. V usage is TRBV5-4 and J usage is TRBJ2-1; 9 nucleotides line up with TRBD2. Losses at the gene ends were 4 bases for V and 6 bases for J; bases not matched to a gene: 2. The CDR3 is 13 amino acids. The V gene's germline CDR1 is SGHNT and CDR2 YYREEE (reference sequence).

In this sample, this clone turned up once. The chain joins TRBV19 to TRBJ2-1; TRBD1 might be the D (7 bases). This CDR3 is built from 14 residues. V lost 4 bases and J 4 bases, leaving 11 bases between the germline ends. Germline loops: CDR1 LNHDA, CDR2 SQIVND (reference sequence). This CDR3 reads CASSTGGNYNEQFF. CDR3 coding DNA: TGTGCCAGTAGTACAGGGGGGAATTACAATGAGCAGTTCTTC.

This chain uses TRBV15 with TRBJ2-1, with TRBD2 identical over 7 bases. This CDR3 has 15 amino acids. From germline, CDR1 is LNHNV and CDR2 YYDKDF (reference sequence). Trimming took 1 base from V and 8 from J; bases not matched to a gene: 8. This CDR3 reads CATSRGGSGPHEQFF. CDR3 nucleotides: TGTGCCACCAGCAGAGGCGGGAGTGGGCCCCATGAGCAGTTCTTC.

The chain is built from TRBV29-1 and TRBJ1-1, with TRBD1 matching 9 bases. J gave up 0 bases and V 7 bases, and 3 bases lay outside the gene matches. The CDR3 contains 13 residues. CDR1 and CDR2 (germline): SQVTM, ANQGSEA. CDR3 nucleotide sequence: TGCAGCGGGGGGACAGGGATGAACACTGAAGCTTTCTTT. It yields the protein CSGGTGMNTEAFF.

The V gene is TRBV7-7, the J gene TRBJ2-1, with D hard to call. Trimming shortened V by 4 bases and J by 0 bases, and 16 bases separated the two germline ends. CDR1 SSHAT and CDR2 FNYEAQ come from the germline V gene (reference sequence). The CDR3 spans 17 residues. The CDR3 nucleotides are TGTGCCAGCAGCTCCGAAAGTCAACGGAGCTCCTACAATGAGCAGTTCTTC. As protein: CASSSESQRSSYNEQFF. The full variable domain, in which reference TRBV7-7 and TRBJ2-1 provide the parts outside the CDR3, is GAGVSQSPRYKVTKRGQDVTLRCDPISSHATLYWYQQALGQGPEFLTYFNYEAQPDKSGLPSDRFSAERPEGSISTLTIQRTEQRDSAMYRCASSSESQRSSYNEQFFGPGTRLTVL.

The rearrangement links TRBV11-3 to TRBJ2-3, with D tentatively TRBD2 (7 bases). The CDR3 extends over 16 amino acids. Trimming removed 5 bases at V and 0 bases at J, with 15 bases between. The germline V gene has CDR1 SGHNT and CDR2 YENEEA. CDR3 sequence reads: CASSKGGISSTDTQYF. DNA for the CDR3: TGTGCCAGCAGCAAGGGGGGGATATCTAGCACAGATACGCAGTATTTT.

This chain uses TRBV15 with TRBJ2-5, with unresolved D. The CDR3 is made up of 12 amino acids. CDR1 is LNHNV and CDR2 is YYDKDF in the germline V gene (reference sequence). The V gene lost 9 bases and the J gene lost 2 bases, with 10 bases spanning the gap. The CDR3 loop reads CATGRGQETQYF. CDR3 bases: TGTGCCACGGGTCGCGGTCAAGAGACCCAGTACTTC. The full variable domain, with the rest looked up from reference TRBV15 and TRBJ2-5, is DAMVIQNPRYQVTQFGKPVTLSCSQTLNHNVMYWYQQKSSQAPKLLFHYYDKDFNNEADTPDNFQSRRPNTSFCFLDIRSPGLGDTAMYLCATGRGQETQYFGPGTRLLVL.